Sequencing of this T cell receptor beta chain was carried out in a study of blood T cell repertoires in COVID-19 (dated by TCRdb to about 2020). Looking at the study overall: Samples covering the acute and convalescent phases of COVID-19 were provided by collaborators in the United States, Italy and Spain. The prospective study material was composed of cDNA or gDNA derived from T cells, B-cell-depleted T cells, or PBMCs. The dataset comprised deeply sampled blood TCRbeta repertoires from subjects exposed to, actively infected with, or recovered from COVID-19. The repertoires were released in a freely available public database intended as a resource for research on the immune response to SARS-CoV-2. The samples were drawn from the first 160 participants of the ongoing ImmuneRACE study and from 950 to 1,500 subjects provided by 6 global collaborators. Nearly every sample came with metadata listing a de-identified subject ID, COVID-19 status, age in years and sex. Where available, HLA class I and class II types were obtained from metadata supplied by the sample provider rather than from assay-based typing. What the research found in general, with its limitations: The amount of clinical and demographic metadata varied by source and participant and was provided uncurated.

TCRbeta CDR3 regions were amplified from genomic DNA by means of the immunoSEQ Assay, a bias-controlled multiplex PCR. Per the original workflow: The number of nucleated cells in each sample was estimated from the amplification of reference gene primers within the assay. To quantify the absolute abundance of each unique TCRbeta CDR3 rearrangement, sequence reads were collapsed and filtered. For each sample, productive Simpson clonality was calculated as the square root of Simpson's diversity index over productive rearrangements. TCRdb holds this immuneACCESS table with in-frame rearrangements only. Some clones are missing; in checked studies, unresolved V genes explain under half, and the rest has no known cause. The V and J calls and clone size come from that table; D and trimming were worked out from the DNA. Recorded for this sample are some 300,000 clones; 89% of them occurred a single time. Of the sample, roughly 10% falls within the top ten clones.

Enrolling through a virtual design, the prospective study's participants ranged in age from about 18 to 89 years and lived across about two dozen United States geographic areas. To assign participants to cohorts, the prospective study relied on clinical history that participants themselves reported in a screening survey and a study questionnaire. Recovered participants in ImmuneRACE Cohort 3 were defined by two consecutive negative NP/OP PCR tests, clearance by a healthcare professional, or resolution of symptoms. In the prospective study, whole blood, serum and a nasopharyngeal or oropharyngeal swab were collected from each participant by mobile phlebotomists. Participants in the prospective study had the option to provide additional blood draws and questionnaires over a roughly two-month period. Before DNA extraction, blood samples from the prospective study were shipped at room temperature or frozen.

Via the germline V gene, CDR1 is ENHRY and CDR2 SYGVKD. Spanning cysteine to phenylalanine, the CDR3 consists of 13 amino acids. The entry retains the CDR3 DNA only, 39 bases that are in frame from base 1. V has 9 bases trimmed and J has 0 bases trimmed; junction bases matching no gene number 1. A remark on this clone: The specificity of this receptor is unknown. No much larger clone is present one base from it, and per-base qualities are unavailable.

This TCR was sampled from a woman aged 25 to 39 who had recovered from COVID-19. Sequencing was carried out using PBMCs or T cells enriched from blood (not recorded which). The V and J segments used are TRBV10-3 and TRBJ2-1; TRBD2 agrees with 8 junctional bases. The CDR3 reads CAMRGDSYNEQFF. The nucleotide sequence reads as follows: TGTGCCATGCGGGGGGACTCCTACAATGAGCAGTTCTTC.